This TCR beta chain derives from a study of blood T cell repertoires in COVID-19. Study summary: Whether acute or convalescent, the COVID-19 samples came from the United States, Italy and Spain. T cells, B-cell-depleted T cells, or PBMCs provided the cDNA or gDNA that served as material.

CDR1 and CDR2 (germline): LNHNV, YYDKDF (reference sequence). V was shortened by 6 bases and J by 1 base, with 10 bases between the two germline ends. There are 13 residues in the CDR3. As processed by the authors: The assay estimated nucleated cells by amplifying reference gene primers. TCRdb keeps only in-frame clones here, not all; method: immunoSEQ multiplex PCR. The V and J calls and clone size were taken over from that table, and D and trimming were inferred from the DNA. The profile shows fewer than 110,000 clones, 87% of them singletons. The clonotype comes from a human donor in a cohort sampled during active COVID-19. Sample: peripheral blood. This chain uses TRBV15 with TRBJ2-7, with no clear D. CDR3 in amino acids: CATSRVRSYEQYF. CDR3 sequence (DNA): TGTGCCACCAGTCGGGTTCGGTCCTACGAGCAGTACTTC.